These T cell receptor beta chains were read from a single sample in a study of cytomegalovirus exposure and HLA in healthy donors. The data were produced by immunoSEQ multiplex PCR, yet TCRdb's version contains in-frame clones alone and is incomplete. The table lists 100,000 to 120,000 clones, 75% to 90% of them singletons. Sequencing used PBMCs. All receptors derive from a man aged 40-49 years in good health and CMV-seronegative. CDR3s include the opening cysteine and the closing phenylalanine or tryptophan. D genes are given only for firm matches. Clone size appears in some rows only: once, few, many, or a class for an expanded clone.

v_call	clone_size	j_call	d_call	cdr3_nt	cdr3_aa
TRBV7-9	NA	TRBJ2-1	NA	TGTGCCAGCAGCTTGTTCCTTAGCGATGAGCAGTTCTTC	CASSLFLSDEQFF
TRBV7-9	NA	TRBJ1-5	NA	TGTGCCAGCAGCGCTACAGGGAATCAGCCCCAGCATTTT	CASSATGNQPQHF
TRBV6-6	NA	TRBJ2-1	NA	TGTGCCAGCAGTTACGGAGGGGTGAATGAGCAGTTCTTC	CASSYGGVNEQFF
TRBV30	NA	TRBJ1-2	TRBD1	TGTGCCTGGAGTGTACCTGACAGGGTGGGCTACACCTTC	CAWSVPDRVGYTF
TRBV6-5	NA	TRBJ2-1	NA	TGTGCCAGCAGTTACAGGGGACAACACAATGAGCAGTTCTTC	CASSYRGQHNEQFF
TRBV7-2	NA	TRBJ1-3	NA	TGTGCCAGCAGCTTAGTCAGCTCTGGAAACACCATATATTTT	CASSLVSSGNTIYF
TRBV2	NA	TRBJ1-6	NA	TGTGCCAGCAACCCCCAAGGGGTCTATAATTCACCCCTCCACTTT	CASNPQGVYNSPLHF
TRBV19	NA	TRBJ1-1	NA	TGTGCCAGTAGTATACTGTCAGGTCAAGGAGGCACTGAAGCTTTCTTT	CASSILSGQGGTEAFF
TRBV28	NA	TRBJ1-1	NA	TGTGCCAGCAAAGAAGCGGGCCGGGGTGAAGCTTTCTTT	CASKEAGRGEAFF
TRBV5-1	NA	TRBJ1-3	NA	TGCGCCAGCAGCCCGGGAGGCTCTGGAAACACCATATATTTT	CASSPGGSGNTIYF
TRBV5-4	few	TRBJ1-5	NA	TGTGCCAGCAGCTTGCAGGGAAGCAATCAGCCCCAGCATTTT	CASSLQGSNQPQHF
TRBV19	NA	TRBJ1-6	TRBD1	TGTGCCAGCCGAACAGGGGGCGAAGGTGGTTCACCCCTCCACTTT	CASRTGGEGGSPLHF
TRBV2	NA	TRBJ1-1	NA	TGTGCCAGCAGCTCTACAGGGAAGAGTGAAGCTTTCTTT	CASSSTGKSEAFF
TRBV9	NA	TRBJ2-7	TRBD2	TGTGCCAGCAGTCTTGGACTAGCGGGGGACGAGCAGTACTTC	CASSLGLAGDEQYF
TRBV13	NA	TRBJ1-5	TRBD1	TGTGCCAGCAGCTTAGTATCGGCAGGGGGGCAGCCCCAGCATTTT	CASSLVSAGGQPQHF
TRBV7-2	once	TRBJ1-5	NA	TGTGCCAGCAGCTTAGTCTCCCAGGGCCAGCCCCAGCATTTT	CASSLVSQGQPQHF
TRBV6-5	few	TRBJ2-2	TRBD1	TGTGCCAGCAACCCAGGGGGCGTCGGCACCGGGGAGCTGTTTTTT	CASNPGGVGTGELFF
TRBV30	NA	TRBJ2-7	NA	TGTGCCTGGGGACCCAGTCGGGCCCCAGGGATGTACGAGCAGTACTTC	CAWGPSRAPGMYEQYF
TRBV28	NA	TRBJ1-5	TRBD1	TGTGCCAGCTGTTTACAGGGGGACAATCAGCCCCAGCATTTT	CASCLQGDNQPQHF
TRBV4-1	few	TRBJ2-3	NA	TGCGCCAGCAGCCGTGACACAGGGACCGATACGCAGTATTTT	CASSRDTGTDTQYF
TRBV7-2	NA	TRBJ2-2	TRBD1	TGTGCCAGCAGCTTACAGGGGACAGGGGGTGGAGTCGGGGAGCTGTTTTTT	CASSLQGTGGGVGELFF
TRBV10-3	NA	TRBJ2-3	NA	TGTGCCATCAGTGACTACCGGGGAGCAGATACGCAGTATTTT	CAISDYRGADTQYF
TRBV7-2	NA	TRBJ1-2	TRBD1	TGTGCCAGCAGCTTAGCCCCGATGACAGGGGGCTTAGGCTACACCTTC	CASSLAPMTGGLGYTF
TRBV9	NA	TRBJ1-3	NA	TGTGCCAGCAGCGTGGCAGGGGCGAATGGAAACACCATATATTTT	CASSVAGANGNTIYF
TRBV2	NA	TRBJ2-7	TRBD1	TGTGCCAGCTCGGGACAGGGAAGCTCCTACGAGCAGTACTTC	CASSGQGSSYEQYF
TRBV6-5	NA	TRBJ1-1	TRBD1	TGTGCCAGCAGTCTCAGACAGGGGCCCACTGAAGCTTTCTTT	CASSLRQGPTEAFF
TRBV27	few	TRBJ1-2	NA	TGTGCCAGCAGTTTTGGCTGGGACACCCGGCGCTATGGCTACACCTTC	CASSFGWDTRRYGYTF
TRBV2	NA	TRBJ2-6	NA	TGTGCCAGCAGTGGCCCCAGCTCTGGGGCCAACGTCCTGACTTTC	CASSGPSSGANVLTF
TRBV9	NA	TRBJ1-5	NA	TGTGCCAGCAGCGTTGGGGCGGATCAGCCCCAGCATTTT	CASSVGADQPQHF
TRBV7-9	NA	TRBJ1-1	NA	TGTGCCAGCAGCTCGCGGGAGGGCACTGAAGCTTTCTTT	CASSSREGTEAFF
TRBV6-6	NA	TRBJ1-4	NA	TGTGCCAGCAGGCGATCGGCCAGGGATAATGAAAAACTGTTTTTT	CASRRSARDNEKLFF
TRBV6-6	NA	TRBJ1-1	NA	TGTGCCAGCAGTTACAGCCAGGGAGAAGCTTTCTTT	CASSYSQGEAFF
TRBV28	few	TRBJ2-1	TRBD2	TGTGCCAGCATCGGACTAGCGGGGGGAAGAGATGGCTACAATGAGCAGTTCTTC	CASIGLAGGRDGYNEQFF
TRBV30	NA	TRBJ1-5	NA	TGTGCCTGGAGTGTACTAGCTGGGAAAGAGGGCAATCAGCCCCAGCATTTT	CAWSVLAGKEGNQPQHF
TRBV4-3	NA	TRBJ2-2	NA	TGCGCCAGCAGCCAAGCGGTCGGAGCTGTGACCGGGGAGCTGTTTTTT	CASSQAVGAVTGELFF
TRBV28	NA	TRBJ1-5	TRBD1	TGTGCCAGCAGTTCGGGACAGGGCGGAAATCAGCCCCAGCATTTT	CASSSGQGGNQPQHF
TRBV5-1	NA	TRBJ1-1	NA	TGCGCCAGCAGCTTAGGAGGGCGGTGGGAAGCTTTCTTT	CASSLGGRWEAFF
TRBV7-9	few	TRBJ1-1	NA	TGTGCCAGCAGCTTAGCCGGGGTGAACACTGAAGCTTTCTTT	CASSLAGVNTEAFF
TRBV4-2	NA	TRBJ1-5	TRBD1	TGTGCCAGCAGCCACGGACAGGGAGGAAGCAATCAGCCCCAGCATTTT	CASSHGQGGSNQPQHF
TRBV5-1	NA	TRBJ1-1	TRBD1	TGCGCCAGCAGCTTGACCAGGGGGCTTACTGAAGCTTTCTTT	CASSLTRGLTEAFF
TRBV6-5	NA	TRBJ2-1	TRBD2	TGTGCCAGCAGCCCCGGGACTAGCCCCAATGAGCAGTTCTTC	CASSPGTSPNEQFF
TRBV5-4	NA	TRBJ1-1	NA	TGTGCCAGCAGCTCCATTTTGAACACTGAAGCTTTCTTT	CASSSILNTEAFF
TRBV9	once	TRBJ1-1	NA	TGTGCCAGCAGCGCCGGACACCGGAACACTGAAGCTTTCTTT	CASSAGHRNTEAFF
TRBV2	NA	TRBJ1-2	NA	TGTGCCAGCAGTACCATTCAGGGAAGCTATGGCTACACCTTC	CASSTIQGSYGYTF
TRBV5-1	NA	TRBJ2-3	TRBD2	TGCGCCAGCAGCACGGAGCGGGGCCCCCGAAGCACAGATACGCAGTATTTT	CASSTERGPRSTDTQYF
TRBV10-3	NA	TRBJ1-4	TRBD1	TGTGCCATCAGGGAACAGGGGAATAATGAAAAACTGTTTTTT	CAIREQGNNEKLFF
TRBV28	once	TRBJ2-5	NA	TGTGCCAGCAGTAAGGCAAGGGGAGGCGAGACCCAGTACTTC	CASSKARGGETQYF
TRBV10-3	NA	TRBJ1-2	NA	TGTGCCATCAGTGAGTCGAATCCGAGGCGGGGGATCGGCTACACCTTC	CAISESNPRRGIGYTF
TRBV7-2	NA	TRBJ2-3	TRBD2	TGTGCCAGCAGCTTATGGGGTAGCGGGGGGGCGTTAGATACGCAGTATTTT	CASSLWGSGGALDTQYF
TRBV5-4	once	TRBJ2-1	NA	TGTGCCAGCAGGACTAGTAGCGGTGAGCAGTTCTTC	CASRTSSGEQFF
TRBV5-1	NA	TRBJ1-1	NA	TGCGCCAGCAGCCCCCAGAAGAACACTGAAGCTTTCTTT	CASSPQKNTEAFF
TRBV29-1	once	TRBJ1-6	TRBD1	TGCAGCGTTGGACAGGGTGGGAATTCACCCCTCCACTTT	CSVGQGGNSPLHF
TRBV7-2	NA	TRBJ1-2	TRBD1	TGTGCCAGCAGACAAACAGGGGGCTATGGCTACACCTTC	CASRQTGGYGYTF
TRBV4-1	once	TRBJ2-7	NA	TGCGCCAGCAGCCCAGCCGCCAGGACCTACGAGCAGTACTTC	CASSPAARTYEQYF
TRBV19	NA	TRBJ1-1	NA	TGTGCCAGTGGGGAGGACGGTGAAGCTTTCTTT	CASGEDGEAFF
TRBV4-2	NA	TRBJ1-4	TRBD1	TGTGCCAGCAGCCAAGATGGAAGGGACAGGAGCCCTGAAAAACTGTTTTTT	CASSQDGRDRSPEKLFF